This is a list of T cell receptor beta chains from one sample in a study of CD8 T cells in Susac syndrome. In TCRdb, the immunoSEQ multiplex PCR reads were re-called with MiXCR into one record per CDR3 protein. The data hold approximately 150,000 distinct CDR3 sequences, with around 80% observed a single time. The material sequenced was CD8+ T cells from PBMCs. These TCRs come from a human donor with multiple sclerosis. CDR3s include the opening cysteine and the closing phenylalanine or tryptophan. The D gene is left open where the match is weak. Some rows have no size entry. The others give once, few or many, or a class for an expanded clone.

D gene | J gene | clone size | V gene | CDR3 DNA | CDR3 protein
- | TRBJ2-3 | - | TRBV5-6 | TGTGCCAGCAGCCCCACTTCTCCCAGCACAGATACGCAGTATTTT | CASSPTSPSTDTQYF
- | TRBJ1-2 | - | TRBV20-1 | TGCAGTGCTAGAGATCTGGTCAGCGCGGACTATGGCTACACCTTC | CSARDLVSADYGYTF
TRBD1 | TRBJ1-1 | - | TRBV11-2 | TGTGCCAGCAGCTTAACAGGGGCGGGGACTGAAGCTTTCTTT | CASSLTGAGTEAFF
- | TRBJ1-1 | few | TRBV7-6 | TGTGCCAGCAGCTTATCACGGCACACTGAAGCTTTCTTT | CASSLSRHTEAFF
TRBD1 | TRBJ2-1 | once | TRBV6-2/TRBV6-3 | TGTGCCAGCAACATAATTCCGCGACAGGGGGTCTACAATGAGCAGTTCTTC | CASNIIPRQGVYNEQFF
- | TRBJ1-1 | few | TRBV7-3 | TGTGCCAGCAGCTCTTACAGGGCCATGAACACTGAAGCTTTCTTT | CASSSYRAMNTEAFF
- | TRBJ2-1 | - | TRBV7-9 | TGTGCCAGCAGCTTGATCGGAGTAAGCGATGAGCAGTTCTTC | CASSLIGVSDEQFF
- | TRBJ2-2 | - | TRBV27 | TGTGCCAGCAGCCGGGGGCCCGGGACCCACAGCCGGGAGCTGTTTTTT | CASSRGPGTHSRELFF
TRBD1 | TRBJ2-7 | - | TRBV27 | TGTGCCAGCAGTGGACCGGGACAGAATCCGTACGAGCAGTACTTC | CASSGPGQNPYEQYF
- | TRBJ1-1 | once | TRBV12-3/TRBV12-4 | TGTGCCAGCAGTCCCAGGTGGGGGGCGGGGAACACTGAAGCTTTCTTT | CASSPRWGAGNTEAFF
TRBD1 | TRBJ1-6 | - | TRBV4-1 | TGCGCCAGCACCGTCCCAGGGGGAAATTCACCCCTCCACTTT | CASTVPGGNSPLHF
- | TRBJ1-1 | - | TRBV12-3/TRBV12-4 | TGTGCCAGCAGCCCTCGGGCCCCCCGGGGCACTGAAGCTTTCTTT | CASSPRAPRGTEAFF
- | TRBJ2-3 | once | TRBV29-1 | TGCAGCGTTCGCCCTTTCCATCAGGGACTCCGGACAGATACGCAGTATTTT | CSVRPFHQGLRTDTQYF
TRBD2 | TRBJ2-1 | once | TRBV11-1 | TGTGCCAGCAGCCCTAGCGGGGGTGTCCTCTACAATGAGCAGTTCTTC | CASSPSGGVLYNEQFF
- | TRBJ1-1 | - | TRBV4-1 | TGCGCCAGCAGCCGACTGGGGCAGCAGAACACTGAAGCTTTCTTT | CASSRLGQQNTEAFF
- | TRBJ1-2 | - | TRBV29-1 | TGCAGCGTTGAAGGGTGGGACGGAGATAACTATGGCTACACCTTC | CSVEGWDGDNYGYTF
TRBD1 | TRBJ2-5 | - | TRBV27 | TGTGCCAGCAGTTGGGGACCGGGACAGATCATGGAGACCCAGTACTTC | CASSWGPGQIMETQYF
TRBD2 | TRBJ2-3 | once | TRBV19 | TGTGCCAGTAGTATCACGCGACTAGCTGTCACAGATACGCAGTATTTT | CASSITRLAVTDTQYF
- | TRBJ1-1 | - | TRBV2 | TGTGCCAGCTACAGGGTAGGCACTGAAGCTTTCTTT | CASYRVGTEAFF
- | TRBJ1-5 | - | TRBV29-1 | TGCAGCGCGGGGGCCGGGGATAGCAATCAGCCCCAGCATTTT | CSAGAGDSNQPQHF
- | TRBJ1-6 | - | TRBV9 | TGTGCCAGCAGCGCCGGCCTCGGGGGTTATAATTCACCCCTCCACTTT | CASSAGLGGYNSPLHF
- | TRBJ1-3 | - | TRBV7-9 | TGTGCCAGCAGCTTACCACAGGGATCTGAAGTCTCTGGAAACACCATATATTTT | CASSLPQGSEVSGNTIYF
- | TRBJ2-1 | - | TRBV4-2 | TGTGCCAGCAGCCCCTCGAGCGGCAATGAGCAGTTCTTC | CASSPSSGNEQFF
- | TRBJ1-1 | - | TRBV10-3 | TGTGCCATCAGGGAACCCGGGACGGAGAACACTGAAGCTTTCTTT | CAIREPGTENTEAFF
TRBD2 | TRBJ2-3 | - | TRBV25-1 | TGTGCCAGCAGTGTGACTAGCGAATCAGATACGCAGTATTTT | CASSVTSESDTQYF
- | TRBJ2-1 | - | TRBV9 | TGTGCCAGCAGCCCCCCGAGGCAGCCCTACAATGAGCAGTTCTTC | CASSPPRQPYNEQFF
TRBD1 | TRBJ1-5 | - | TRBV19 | TGTGCCAGTACCGCCGGGACAGGATATCAGCCCCAGCATTTT | CASTAGTGYQPQHF
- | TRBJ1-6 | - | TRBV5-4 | TGTGCCAGCAGCTTGGGGAACCCCGGTTCTGGTTCACCCCTCCACTTT | CASSLGNPGSGSPLHF
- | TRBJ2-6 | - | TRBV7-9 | TGTGCCAGCAGCCTGATTGATGAGAGGTTTGGGGCCAACGTCCTGACTTTC | CASSLIDERFGANVLTF
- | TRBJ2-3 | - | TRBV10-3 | TGTGCCATCAGTGACAGGGGCGATACAGATACGCAGTATTTT | CAISDRGDTDTQYF
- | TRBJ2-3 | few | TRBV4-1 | TGCGCCAGCAGCCAAGTTGGTATCGATACGCAGTATTTT | CASSQVGIDTQYF
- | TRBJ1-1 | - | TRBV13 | TGTGCCAGCAGGGAGGGGGTCGAGAAGGCTTTCTTT | CASREGVEKAFF
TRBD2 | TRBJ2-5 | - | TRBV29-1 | TGCAGCGTTGTTCTAGCGGGGGGGCAAGAGACCCAGTACTTC | CSVVLAGGQETQYF
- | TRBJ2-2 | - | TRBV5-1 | TGCGCCAGCAGCTTGAACCCCGGGGAGCTGTTTTTT | CASSLNPGELFF
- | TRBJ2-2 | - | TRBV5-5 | TGTGCCAGCAGCTTCCCCGGGGCCCTCTCTCTTACCGGGGAGCTGTTTTTT | CASSFPGALSLTGELFF
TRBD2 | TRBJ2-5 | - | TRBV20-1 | TGCAGTGCTCTCCAAATCTTAGCGGGAGGGGTACTAGGCCAAGAGACCCAGTACTTC | CSALQILAGGVLGQETQYF
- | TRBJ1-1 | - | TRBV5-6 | TGTGCCAGCAGCCTCCCGGGAGGGCTGAACACTGAAGCTTTCTTT | CASSLPGGLNTEAFF
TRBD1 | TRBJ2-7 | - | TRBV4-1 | TGCGCCAGCAGCGCCCAAGACAGGGTCGAGCAGTACTTC | CASSAQDRVEQYF
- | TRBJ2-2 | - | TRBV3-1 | TGTGCCAGCCTGGGGACCGACAGACCCGGGGAGCTGTTTTTT | CASLGTDRPGELFF
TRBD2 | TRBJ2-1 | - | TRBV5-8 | TGTGCCAGCAGCTTGAACGTGGCTAGCGGATTCAACAATGAGCAGTTCTTC | CASSLNVASGFNNEQFF
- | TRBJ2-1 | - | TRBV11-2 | TGTGCCAGTAGTCCCGGGGGTTACAATGAGCAGTTCTTC | CASSPGGYNEQFF
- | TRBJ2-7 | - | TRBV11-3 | TGTGCCAGCAGCACGACGGGAAGCTCCTACGAGCAGTACTTC | CASSTTGSSYEQYF
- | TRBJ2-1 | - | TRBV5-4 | TGTGCCAGCAGGGGGGACTCACTCAATGAGCAGTTCTTC | CASRGDSLNEQFF
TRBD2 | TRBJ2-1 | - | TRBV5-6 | TGTGCCAGCGCGACTAGCGGGCACTACAATGAGCAGTTCTTC | CASATSGHYNEQFF
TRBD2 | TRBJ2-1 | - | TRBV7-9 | TGTGCCAGCAGCCCTGGACTAGCGGGAAGATACAATGAGCAGTTCTTC | CASSPGLAGRYNEQFF
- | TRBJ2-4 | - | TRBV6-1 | TGTGCCAGCACCCCAGGCGGGGCCAAAAACATTCAGTACTTC | CASTPGGAKNIQYF
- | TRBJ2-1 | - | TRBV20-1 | TGCAGTGCTAGAGGGGCAGCGCCGGAGCAGTTCTTC | CSARGAAPEQFF
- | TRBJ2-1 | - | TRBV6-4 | TGTGCCAGCAGTGACGGGGGGTACTCCAACAATGAGCAGTTCTTC | CASSDGGYSNNEQFF